This passage covers 23 T cell receptor beta chains from one sample sequenced in a study of shared clonotypes between healthy human individuals. Some clones are missing from TCRdb's copy, which holds only in-frame ones; the method was immunoSEQ multiplex PCR. The table includes 1,500,000 or so clones, about 98.5% detected once. Sequencing was carried out using naive CD4+ T cells sorted from blood. Stated subset: CD45RA+ positively selected. The receptors come from a young man in good health.

The CDR3: CASSVDYDEQFF. The CDR3 bases are TGTGCCAGCAGCGTAGATTACGATGAGCAGTTCTTC. The gene calls are TRBV9 and TRBJ2-1; D is unresolved. Germline V gene sequence: CDR1 SGDLS, CDR2 YYNGEE. Trimming pared 0 bases from V and 8 bases from J, leaving 6 bases between. The CDR3 sequence is 12 residues long.

The chain combines TRBV6-5 with TRBJ2-1; the match to TRBD1 covers 7 bases. CDR3 length: 15 amino acids. Losses at the gene ends were 10 bases for V and 0 bases for J; bases not matched to a gene: 9. The germline CDR1 and CDR2 sequences are MNHEY and SVGAGI. The CDR3 loop reads CATRQGRNSYNEQFF. CDR3 nucleotides: TGTGCCACGAGACAGGGTAGGAACTCCTACAATGAGCAGTTCTTC.

The chain couples TRBV19 to TRBJ2-1, with 9 positions matching TRBD1. The CDR3 runs 16 residues. Germline trimming cut 0 bases from V and 6 bases from J; bases unmatched to any gene: 6. Germline-derived CDR1 and CDR2 are LNHDA and SQIVND (reference sequence). The CDR3 spells CASSIELGTGFNEQFF. The CDR3 DNA is TGTGCCAGTAGTATAGAACTCGGGACAGGGTTCAATGAGCAGTTCTTC.

V usage is TRBV28 and J usage is TRBJ1-4; the D gene is possibly TRBD1 (6 bases). With 5 bases removed from V and 2 bases from J, the gap between germline ends came to 21 bases. The CDR3 consists of 18 residues. Germline V gives CDR1 MDHEN, CDR2 SYDVKM. The CDR3 DNA sequence: TGTGCCAGCAGTGAAGCGGACAGAGGATACCATACTAATGAAAAACTGTTTTTT. Translation gives CASSEADRGYHTNEKLFF.

Concerning this clone: Other DNA sequences in this sample translate to the same CDR3. The chain uses TRBV7-9 and TRBJ1-1; no clear D gene. The length of the CDR3 is 13 residues. Germline lookup yields CDR1 SEHNR and CDR2 FQNEAQ (reference sequence). Trimming cost V 3 bases and J 0 bases, with 5 bases left between them. This CDR3 is CASSFDMNTEAFF. The CDR3 region has the DNA TGTGCCAGCAGCTTCGATATGAACACTGAAGCTTTCTTT.

The chain recombines TRBV18 with TRBJ2-5; possibly TRBD1 or TRBD2 for D (5 bases each). This CDR3 contains 15 residues. V lost 2 bases and J 2 bases, leaving 12 bases between the germline ends. Germline V gene sequence: CDR1 KGHSH, CDR2 LQKENI. The CDR3 loop reads CASSPVTGGQETQYF. For the CDR3, the DNA is TGTGCCAGCTCACCAGTCACTGGGGGTCAAGAGACCCAGTACTTC.

The sample holds one count of this clone. The J gene is TRBJ1-3, the V gene TRBV5-4; the D is unclear. Germline CDR1 is SGHNT and CDR2 is YYREEE (reference sequence). The CDR3 spans 15 residues. With 2 bases removed from V and 1 base from J, the gap between germline ends came to 10 bases. The CDR3 here is CASSFDMRSGNTIYF. CDR3 nucleotides: TGTGCCAGCAGCTTTGATATGAGATCTGGAAACACCATATATTTT.

The V gene is TRBV2, the J gene TRBJ2-1, with TRBD1 matching over 7 bases. The CDR3 totals 14 residues. Trimming at V came to 4 bases and at J to 7 bases, leaving 7 bases not matched to a gene. The germline CDR1 and CDR2 sequences are SNHLY and FYNNEI. CDR3 DNA: TGTGCCAGCAGTGCGACAGGGATGGGAAATGAGCAGTTCTTC. Its protein is CASSATGMGNEQFF. Complete variable domain (other parts from reference TRBV2 and TRBJ2-1): EPEVTQTPSHQVTQMGQEVILRCVPISNHLYFYWYRQILGQKVEFLVSFYNNEISEKSEIFDDQFSVERPDGSNFTLKIRSTKLEDSAMYFCASSATGMGNEQFFGPGTRLTVL.

A single count supports this clone. The chain couples TRBV6-5 to TRBJ2-1; TRBD2 matches 12 bases. Germline V gene lookup returns CDR1 MNHEY and CDR2 SVGAGI. The V segment lost 2 bases and the J segment 5 bases; nucleotides outside the gene matches: 4. The CDR3 sequence is 16 residues long. CDR3 sequence (DNA): TGTGCCAGCAGTTACCCTTCTAGCGGGAGGGACAATGAGCAGTTCTTC. Its translation is CASSYPSSGRDNEQFF.

V usage is TRBV28 and J usage is TRBJ2-7, with TRBD1 matching 9 bases. J was trimmed by 5 bases and V by 5 bases; bases with no gene match: 7. Germline V CDR1 and CDR2: MDHEN, SYDVKM. The CDR3 length is 14 residues. The CDR3: CASSTRDRVHEQYF. The DNA of the CDR3 is TGTGCCAGCAGTACCCGGGACAGGGTACACGAGCAGTACTTC.

This sequence joins TRBV5-4 and TRBJ1-1, with D perhaps matching TRBD1 (5 bases). The CDR3 is 15 amino acids. V gave up 2 bases and J gave up 4 bases, with 15 bases separating them. Per germline, CDR1 SGHNT and CDR2 YYREEE (reference sequence). CDR3 residues: CASSFRSRGGTEAFF. The CDR3 DNA reads as TGTGCCAGCAGCTTCCGCAGTAGGGGCGGCACTGAAGCTTTCTTT.

A single count supports this clone. This chain links TRBV5-6 with TRBJ1-5; possible D gene TRBD1, 5 bases. Germline V gene lookup returns CDR1 SGHDT and CDR2 YYEEEE. V dropped 4 bases and J dropped 6 bases, with 8 bases sitting between them. The CDR3 loop spans 12 amino acids. CDR3 sequence reads: CASSAGTQPQHF. CDR3 nucleotide sequence: TGTGCCAGCAGCGCTGGGACTCAGCCCCAGCATTTT.

The genes are TRBV28 and TRBJ2-2, with TRBD2 as a possible D gene (6 bases). Germline V gives CDR1 MDHEN, CDR2 SYDVKM. This CDR3 is built from 15 residues. With 2 bases removed from V and 4 bases from J, the gap between germline ends came to 11 bases. The CDR3 loop reads CASSLPRGSTGELFF. In nucleotides, the CDR3 is TGTGCCAGCAGTTTACCTCGGGGGAGCACCGGGGAGCTGTTTTTT.

The gene calls are TRBV27 and TRBJ1-1, with 7 positions matching TRBD1. The CDR3 runs to 17 residues. Germline CDR1 MNHEY, CDR2 SMNVEV (reference sequence). V was clipped by 4 bases and J by 6 bases; unmatched bases: 17. The CDR3 DNA reads TGTGCCAGCAGTTCCACAAGCGAGGACAGGCAAAGGGCTGAAGCTTTCTTT. Amino acids: CASSSTSEDRQRAEAFF.

The chain couples TRBV11-3 to TRBJ2-5; possibly TRBD1 for D (7 bases). V was pared by 5 bases and J by 11 bases, with 21 bases between. The CDR3 consists of 14 residues. CDR1 SGHNT and CDR2 YENEEA come from the germline V gene. The CDR3 bases are TGTGCCAGCAGCCCAGGGGGGCGGGCACTTGAGCAGTACTTC. Translated, it gives CASSPGGRALEQYF.

The V gene is TRBV5-8, the J gene TRBJ2-7; D unclear. Trimming cost V 0 bases and J 1 base, with 5 bases left between them. This CDR3 is 13 amino acids long. CDR1 SGHTS and CDR2 YDEGEE come from the germline V gene. CDR3 region: CASSLVRSYEQYF. Written as DNA, the CDR3 is TGTGCCAGCAGCTTGGTCAGGTCCTACGAGCAGTACTTC.

The CDR3 DNA follows: TGTGCCAGCAGGGGGGGAGCCGGGGGCGGAGAGACCCAGTACTTC. Amino acids: CASRGGAGGGETQYF. The genes are TRBV6-1 and TRBJ2-5, with D tentatively TRBD1 or TRBD2 (6 bases each). Deletions cut 6 bases from V and 4 bases from J, with 18 bases between. There are 15 residues in the CDR3. Germline CDR1 reads MNHNS; CDR2 reads SASEGT.

The chain has TRBV19 and TRBJ2-1; possible D gene TRBD2, 7 bases. The CDR3 runs 16 residues. The ends were cut back, 8 bases at V and 3 bases at J, with 20 bases in the middle. Germline CDR1 reads LNHDA; CDR2 reads SQIVND (reference sequence). The DNA for the CDR3 is TGTGCCAGTCTAGGGGGGGTAGCGGAACGCTACAATGAGCAGTTCTTC. Protein sequence: CASLGGVAERYNEQFF. Full variable domain (rest looked up from reference TRBV19 and TRBJ2-1): DGGITQSPKYLFRKEGQNVTLSCEQNLNHDAMYWYRQDPGQGLRLIYYSQIVNDFQKGDIAEGYSVSREKKESFPLTVTSAQKNPTAFYLCASLGGVAERYNEQFFGPGTRLTVL.

As for this clone: The same CDR3 is also encoded by other DNA sequences in this sample. The chain links TRBV28 to TRBJ1-5; D might be TRBD1 (5 bases). The CDR3 has 15 residues. Looked up from germline, CDR1 is MDHEN and CDR2 is SYDVKM. Trimming stripped 3 bases from V and 0 bases from J, with 9 bases between. CDR3: CASSLGVYSNQPQHF. The CDR3 DNA is TGTGCCAGCAGTTTGGGGGTGTATAGCAATCAGCCCCAGCATTTT.

This clone was observed once. V usage is TRBV11-3 and J usage is TRBJ2-1; D may be TRBD2 (5 bases). V was shortened by 3 bases and J by 6 bases, with 15 bases between the two germline ends. Germline values: CDR1 SGHNT, CDR2 YENEEA. The CDR3 spans 15 residues. CDR3 in DNA: TGTGCCAGCAGCTTGTCTGTCGTGGGGAGCAATGAGCAGTTCTTC. This codes for CASSLSVVGSNEQFF.

This clone was counted a single time. V gene TRBV5-8 combines with J gene TRBJ2-7, with D possibly TRBD2 on 6 matching bases. The CDR3 is made up of 14 amino acids. In germline, CDR1 is SGHTS, CDR2 YDEGEE. V lost 9 bases and J lost 2, with 18 bases in between. The chain's CDR3 is CANTWFLATYEQYF. CDR3 DNA: TGTGCCAACACCTGGTTTCTAGCGACCTACGAGCAGTACTTC.

The chain carries TRBV28 and TRBJ2-2; unclear D gene. This CDR3 region has 14 residues. The germline V gene has CDR1 MDHEN and CDR2 SYDVKM. Trimming left V 8 bases short and J 1 base short, with 11 bases between. The CDR3 spells CASSPRLNTGELFF. Here the CDR3 DNA reads TGTGCCAGCTCCCCTCGACTGAACACCGGGGAGCTGTTTTTT.

The chain joins TRBV9 to TRBJ2-5; D gene ambiguous. The ends were cut back, 0 bases at V and 2 bases at J, with 5 bases in the middle. Germline V CDR1 and CDR2: SGDLS, YYNGEE. There are 13 residues in the CDR3. The CDR3 loop reads CASSVGVQETQYF. DNA of the CDR3: TGTGCCAGCAGCGTAGGCGTTCAAGAGACCCAGTACTTC.